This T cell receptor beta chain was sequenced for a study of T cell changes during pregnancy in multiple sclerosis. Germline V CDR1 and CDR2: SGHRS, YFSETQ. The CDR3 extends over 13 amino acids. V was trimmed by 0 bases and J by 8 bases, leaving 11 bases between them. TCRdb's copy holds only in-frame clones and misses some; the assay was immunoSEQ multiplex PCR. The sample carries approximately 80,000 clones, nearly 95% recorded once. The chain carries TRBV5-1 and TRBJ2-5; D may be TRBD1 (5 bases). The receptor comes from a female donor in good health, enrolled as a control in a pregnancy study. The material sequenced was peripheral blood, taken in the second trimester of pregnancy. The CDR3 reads CASSLETVRTQYF. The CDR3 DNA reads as TGCGCCAGCAGCTTGGAGACAGTTCGTACCCAGTACTTC.